This entry lists 30 T cell receptor beta chains sequenced from one sample in a study of blood T cell repertoires in COVID-19. Data came from immunoSEQ multiplex PCR; TCRdb stores just in-frame clones and leaves some out. The table has some 670,000 clones, over 80% seen once. Sequences were obtained from peripheral blood. These receptors were obtained from a woman between 18 and 30 years old with acute or convalescent COVID-19.

The chain uses TRBV3-1 (or the pseudogene TRBV3-2) and TRBJ1-2; tentatively, D is TRBD1 (6 bases). The CDR3 is 18 amino acids. Per germline, CDR1 LGHDT and CDR2 YNNKEL (reference sequence). V was shortened by 1 base and J by 3 bases, with 21 bases between the two germline ends. CDR3 sequence: CASSQGGLLGAPYYGYTF. CDR3 sequence (DNA): TGTGCCAGCAGCCAAGGGGGGCTCTTGGGGGCCCCATACTATGGCTACACCTTC.

The rearrangement links TRBV12-3 or TRBV12-4 to TRBJ1-2; 8 nucleotides align to TRBD1. V gave up 6 bases and J gave up 6 bases; unmatched junction bases: 3. The length of the CDR3 is 12 residues. This chain's CDR3 is CASRGQGHGYTF. The CDR3 DNA reads TGTGCCAGCAGAGGACAGGGCCATGGCTACACCTTC.

This clone has just one count. The rearrangement joins TRBV25-1 to TRBJ1-5; 9 bases map to TRBD1. The CDR3 has 13 amino acids. V gave up 6 bases and J gave up 5 bases; unmatched junction bases: 2. Germline lookup yields CDR1 MGHDK and CDR2 SYGVNS. CDR3 sequence (DNA): TGTGCCAGCAGGGGGACAGGGTATCAGCCCCAGCATTTT. Its protein is CASRGTGYQPQHF.

This chain's CDR3 is CASTPRPRQIYEQYF. CDR3 coding DNA: TGTGCCAGCACCCCCCGCCCACGACAGATCTACGAGCAGTACTTC. This chain joins TRBV11-2 and TRBJ2-7; tentatively, D is TRBD1 (5 bases). Per the germline V gene, CDR1 is SGHAT and CDR2 is FQNNGV. The CDR3 covers 15 residues. V was cut by 7 bases and J by 3 bases, with 19 bases left in between.

The V gene is TRBV2, the J gene TRBJ1-5; a weak D match, TRBD1 (5 bases). This CDR3 has 11 amino acids. Germline V CDR1 and CDR2: SNHLY, FYNNEI. Trimming cost V 4 bases and J 11 bases, with 9 bases left between them. The CDR3 nucleotides read TGTGCCAGCAGTGGGCGGGGGTCCCAGCATTTT. Translation gives CASSGRGSQHF.

The chain uses TRBV11-2 and TRBJ2-7, with D possibly being TRBD2 (6 bases). The CDR3 is 13 residues long. V was cut by 1 base and J by 7 bases, with 11 bases left in between. Germline-derived CDR1 and CDR2 are SGHAT and FQNNGV. Written as DNA, the CDR3 is TGTGCCAGCAGCTTAGTCACGGCGGGGGAGCAGTACTTC. Translated: CASSLVTAGEQYF.

This rearrangement joins TRBV5-1 to TRBJ1-4, with TRBD1 as a possible D gene (6 bases). Between the trimmed V and J ends, which lost 2 bases and 3 bases, there was a span of 11 bases. This CDR3 is 15 amino acids long. Germline CDR1 SGHRS, CDR2 YFSETQ. The CDR3 DNA reads as TGCGCCAGCAGCTTTTCTGGACAGCCTAATGAAAAACTGTTTTTT. Residues: CASSFSGQPNEKLFF.

The gene calls are TRBV6-5 and TRBJ1-1; D unclear. V lost 7 bases to trimming and J lost 0 bases, with 15 bases between them. The length of the CDR3 is 15 residues. Germline lookup yields CDR1 MNHEY and CDR2 SVGAGI. The CDR3 spells CASTYAHGVNTEAFF. The CDR3 nucleotides are TGTGCCAGCACCTACGCTCACGGGGTGAACACTGAAGCTTTCTTT.

The CDR3 loop reads CASSSGRGGEKLFF. CDR3 coding DNA: TGTGCCAGTAGTTCAGGACGGGGGGGAGAAAAACTGTTTTTT. The J gene is TRBJ1-4, the V gene TRBV19; D is possibly TRBD1 (5 bases). The CDR3 length is 14 residues. V dropped 5 bases and J dropped 8 bases, with 15 bases sitting between them. Germline-derived CDR1 and CDR2 are LNHDA and SQIVND (reference sequence).

The chain combines TRBV4-1 with TRBJ2-7; D may be TRBD2 (5 bases). The V and J ends lost 1 base and 0 bases respectively, with 19 bases between them. Germline-derived CDR1 and CDR2 are MGHRA and YSYEKL. The CDR3 is 18 amino acids. The CDR3 DNA reads TGCGCCAGCAGCCAAGTCCTCACCACGGGGTTTAGCTCCTACGAGCAGTACTTC. This sequence encodes CASSQVLTTGFSSYEQYF.

The chain carries TRBV6-6 and TRBJ2-7; 8 nucleotides match TRBD2. The CDR3 is 14 amino acids. V lost 2 bases, J lost 5 bases, and 5 bases stayed unmatched. Germline V gene data show CDR1 as MNHNY and CDR2 as SVGAGI (reference sequence). The CDR3 coding sequence is TGTGCCAGCAGTTACAGTCAGCGGGGGAACGAGCAGTACTTC. It is translated as CASSYSQRGNEQYF.

The chain combines TRBV19 with TRBJ1-2; 7 bases fit TRBD1. Germline loops: CDR1 LNHDA, CDR2 SQIVND (reference sequence). This CDR3 is 15 amino acids long. J lost 0 bases, V lost 4 bases, and 5 bases had no gene match. The CDR3 DNA reads TGTGCCAGTAGTAGTAAGGGACAGCCTAACTATGGCTACACCTTC. Residues: CASSSKGQPNYGYTF. Looking up the rest from reference TRBV19 and TRBJ1-2 gives the full variable domain: DGGITQSPKYLFRKEGQNVTLSCEQNLNHDAMYWYRQDPGQGLRLIYYSQIVNDFQKGDIAEGYSVSREKKESFPLTVTSAQKNPTAFYLCASSSKGQPNYGYTFGSGTRLTVV.

This clone appeared a few times. Other DNA sequences within the sample encode an identical CDR3. This chain uses TRBV25-1 with TRBJ1-5; no clear D gene. The CDR3 has 12 amino acids. Germline-derived CDR1 and CDR2 are MGHDK and SYGVNS. Trimming pared 3 bases from V and 7 bases from J, leaving 7 bases between. The CDR3 region has the DNA TGTGCCAGCAGTGACGGGAGCCAGCCCCAGCATTTT. The encoded protein is CASSDGSQPQHF.

In its sample, this clone was seen once. The V call is TRBV5-1, the J call TRBJ1-1; 12 nucleotides align to TRBD1. Germline V CDR1 and CDR2: SGHRS, YFSETQ. The CDR3 sequence is 16 residues long. Trimming took 4 bases from V and 4 from J; bases not matched to a gene: 8. The CDR3 reads CASSAGTGGWSTEAFF. CDR3 coding DNA: TGCGCCAGCAGCGCCGGGACAGGGGGCTGGAGCACTGAAGCTTTCTTT.

The chain employs TRBV7-2 and TRBJ1-6; TRBD1 matches at 8 bases. The CDR3 covers 16 residues. The germline V gene encodes CDR1 SGHTA and CDR2 FQGNSA. V trimming: 5 bases; J trimming: 6 bases; junction bases outside the gene matches: 9. The CDR3 sequence: CASSAHQGAGNSPLHF. CDR3 bases: TGTGCCAGCAGCGCACACCAGGGGGCGGGTAATTCACCCCTCCACTTT.

This clone was seen more than once but under ten times. The chain links TRBV5-1 to TRBJ1-1; D gene unclear. The CDR3 is 15 amino acids. CDR1 is SGHRS and CDR2 is YFSETQ in the germline V gene. V was trimmed by 1 base and J by 1 base, leaving 11 bases between them. The CDR3 DNA reads as TGCGCCAGCAGCTTGCGAACAGTAGGGAACACTGAAGCTTTCTTT. Residues: CASSLRTVGNTEAFF. The entire variable domain, with the rest obtained from reference TRBV5-1 and TRBJ1-1, is as follows: KAGVTQTPRYLIKTRGQQVTLSCSPISGHRSVSWYQQTPGQGLQFLFEYFSETQRNKGNFPGRFSGRQFSNSRSEMNVSTLELGDSALYLCASSLRTVGNTEAFFGQGTRLTVV.

The V and J genes are TRBV5-1 and TRBJ2-3; tentative D call: TRBD1 (6 bases). The germline CDR1 and CDR2 sequences are SGHRS and YFSETQ. CDR3 size: 16 residues. V lost 1 base, J lost 8 bases, and 20 bases lay in between. DNA of the CDR3: TGCGCCAGCAGCTTGAACATCAGGGGCGATTCGGGTACGCAGTATTTT. Translating it yields CASSLNIRGDSGTQYF. The full variable domain, its missing parts supplied by reference TRBV5-1 and TRBJ2-3, is KAGVTQTPRYLIKTRGQQVTLSCSPISGHRSVSWYQQTPGQGLQFLFEYFSETQRNKGNFPGRFSGRQFSNSRSEMNVSTLELGDSALYLCASSLNIRGDSGTQYFGPGTRLTVL.

The chain combines TRBV9 with TRBJ2-3; a possible D gene is TRBD1 (6 bases). The V end was cut by 4 bases, the J end by 4 bases, with 13 bases between. Looked up from germline, CDR1 is SGDLS and CDR2 is YYNGEE. The CDR3 runs to 14 residues. The CDR3 DNA is TGTGCCAGCAGCAAACAGGGTGGTGCAGATACGCAGTATTTT. Encoded protein: CASSKQGGADTQYF.

The chain uses TRBV7-9 and TRBJ1-1; unclear D gene. V was clipped by 4 bases and J by 11 bases, with 14 bases between them. Germline loops: CDR1 SEHNR, CDR2 FQNEAQ (reference sequence). This CDR3 has 12 amino acids. The CDR3 is CASSWPQKEAFF. In DNA, the CDR3 is TGTGCCAGCAGCTGGCCCCAAAAGGAGGCTTTCTTT.

In regard to this clone: The junction and the germline gene differ at one end; a read error may be behind it. The V call is TRBV7-2, the J call TRBJ1-2, with a tentative D call TRBD1 (6 bases). The CDR3 spans 13 residues. Per the germline V gene, CDR1 is SGHTA and CDR2 is FQGNSA. CDR3 in DNA: TGTGCCAGCAGCTTAGCGGCAGGGGCAAGGGGGAACTTC. As protein: CASSLAAGARGNF. Looking up the rest from reference TRBV7-2 and TRBJ1-2 gives the full variable domain: GAGVSQSPSNKVTEKGKDVELRCDPISGHTALYWYRQSLGQGLEFLIYFQGNSAPDKSGLPSDRFSAERTGGSVSTLTIQRTQQEDSAVYLCASSLAAGARGNFGSGTRLTVV.

The CDR3 DNA follows: TGTGCCAGTAGTATAGATCGGTCGACGGGGAGGGCCAAAAACATTCAGTACTTC. Translated: CASSIDRSTGRAKNIQYF. The gene calls are TRBV19 and TRBJ2-4, with a tentative D call TRBD2 (6 bases). Germline V gene lookup returns CDR1 LNHDA and CDR2 SQIVND (reference sequence). The CDR3 totals 18 residues. V was trimmed by 0 bases and J by 1 base, leaving 16 bases between them. The complete variable domain, with remaining parts taken from reference TRBV19 and TRBJ2-4, reads DGGITQSPKYLFRKEGQNVTLSCEQNLNHDAMYWYRQDPGQGLRLIYYSQIVNDFQKGDIAEGYSVSREKKESFPLTVTSAQKNPTAFYLCASSIDRSTGRAKNIQYFGAGTRLSVL.

The V and J genes are TRBV7-8 and TRBJ2-7, with D tentatively TRBD2 (5 bases). V was trimmed by 4 bases and J by 1 base, leaving 26 bases between them. Germline loops: CDR1 SGHVS, CDR2 FQNEAQ. The CDR3 loop spans 19 amino acids. The CDR3: CASSYDDLTQTGISYEQYF. The DNA of the CDR3 is TGTGCCAGCAGCTACGATGACTTGACCCAGACGGGGATTTCCTACGAGCAGTACTTC.

This chain connects TRBV11-2 to TRBJ2-2; 16 bases are a match to TRBD2. CDR1 is SGHAT and CDR2 is FQNNGV in the germline V gene. Germline trimming cut 4 bases from V and 6 bases from J; bases unmatched to any gene: 11. The CDR3 length is 19 residues. The CDR3 DNA is TGTGCCAGCAGCTCGGACGGGACTAGCGGGGGGGCCGGGCCCGGGGAGCTGTTTTTT. Residues: CASSSDGTSGGAGPGELFF.

CDR3 nucleotide sequence: TGCGCCAGCACCGGGGGACAGGGCCTCCACTTT. Amino acids: CASTGGQGLHF. The rearrangement links TRBV5-1 to TRBJ1-6; 9 bases fit TRBD1. Germline values: CDR1 SGHRS, CDR2 YFSETQ. Trimming at V came to 6 bases and at J to 15 bases, leaving 4 bases not matched to a gene. The CDR3 extends over 11 amino acids.

The J gene is TRBJ2-3, the V gene TRBV15; the match to TRBD1 covers 12 bases. The CDR3 length is 17 residues. The V gene end was trimmed by 5 bases and the J gene end by 2 bases; junction bases not matched to a gene: 8. Looked up from germline, CDR1 is LNHNV and CDR2 is YYDKDF (reference sequence). CDR3 region: CATSGLRDRGLTDTQYF. In DNA, the CDR3 is TGTGCCACCAGCGGACTCCGGGACAGGGGGCTCACAGATACGCAGTATTTT. The full variable domain, in which reference TRBV15 and TRBJ2-3 provide the parts outside the CDR3, is DAMVIQNPRYQVTQFGKPVTLSCSQTLNHNVMYWYQQKSSQAPKLLFHYYDKDFNNEADTPDNFQSRRPNTSFCFLDIRSPGLGDTAMYLCATSGLRDRGLTDTQYFGPGTRLTVL.

This chain uses TRBV3-1 (or the pseudogene TRBV3-2) with TRBJ1-3; the match to TRBD1 covers 7 bases. V trimming: 1 base; J trimming: 0 bases; junction bases outside the gene matches: 3. The germline V gene encodes CDR1 LGHDT and CDR2 YNNKEL (reference sequence). This CDR3 spans 16 amino acids. CDR3: CASSQGGTVSGNTIYF. CDR3 bases: TGTGCCAGCAGCCAAGGAGGGACAGTCTCTGGAAACACCATATATTTT.

V and J are TRBV6-5 and TRBJ2-7; 8 bases fit TRBD1. V was pared by 7 bases and J by 6 bases, with 11 bases of the junction left unmatched. Germline CDR1 reads MNHEY; CDR2 reads SVGAGI. CDR3 size: 14 residues. The CDR3 nucleotides read TGTGCCAGCACCCAGACAGGGGTTGTTGGCGAGCAGTACTTC. This encodes CASTQTGVVGEQYF.

The chain couples TRBV21-1 to TRBJ1-1; the tabulated D call, TRBD1, remains unverified against the DNA. TRBV21-1 is shown as a pseudogene. The CDR3 covers 17 residues. In nucleotides, the CDR3 is TGTGCCAGCAGCAAAGCGCTAGGGGGCGGGCCTCCTATTGAAGCTTTCTTT. It specifies CASSKALGGGPPIEAFF.

The rearrangement uses TRBV9 and TRBJ2-2; maybe TRBD2 (6 bases). This CDR3 comprises 13 residues. Trimming cost V 4 bases and J 7 bases, with 11 bases left between them. CDR1 is SGDLS, CDR2 YYNGEE, per germline. This CDR3 is CASSPWRDGELFF. Here the CDR3 DNA reads TGTGCCAGCAGCCCCTGGCGGGACGGGGAGCTGTTTTTT.

The chain joins TRBV21-1 to TRBJ1-2; the DNA was not compared with TRBD1, the D call given in the table. TRBV21-1 is annotated as a pseudogene. The CDR3 spans 11 residues. The CDR3 bases are TGTGCCAGCGGGCAGAGCTATGGCTACACCTTC. Residues: CASGQSYGYTF.